These 6 T cell receptor beta chains came from one sample sequenced in a study of beta chain features in type 1 diabetes. Sequenced material consisted of expressed TCRB transcripts (all of the isolated RNA was reverse transcribed). Data came from immunoSEQ multiplex PCR; TCRdb stores just in-frame clones and leaves some out. The data show about 260,000 clones, with 20% seen just once and 0.028% held by the top ten. Study outcomes and limitations: Significant though moderate, a shortening of TCRB CDR3s appeared in all four CD4+ subsets of Type 1 diabetes patients.

No antigen is known for these receptors. Material: naive CD4+ T cells from blood. The receptors stem from a woman in her forties with type 1 diabetes.

The chain uses TRBV30 and TRBJ2-4, with 12 bases that match TRBD2. Germline V CDR1 and CDR2: GTSNPN, SVGIG (reference sequence). The V and J ends lost 4 bases and 6 bases, in that order; junction bases with no gene match: 1. This CDR3 is 13 amino acids long. The CDR3: CAWKLAGGNIQYF. The DNA for the CDR3 is TGTGCCTGGAAACTAGCGGGAGGAAACATTCAGTACTTC.

V gene TRBV6-1 combines with J gene TRBJ2-1; 8 nucleotides line up with TRBD2. The CDR3 sequence is 13 residues long. Germline values: CDR1 MNHNS, CDR2 SASEGT. The V gene end was trimmed by 8 bases and the J gene end by 9 bases; junction bases not matched to a gene: 9. The CDR3 coding sequence is TGTGCCAGCTCTCCGGGACTAGTCTTTGAGCAGTTCTTC. Encoded protein: CASSPGLVFEQFF.

The sample holds a few counts of this clone. The chain combines TRBV27 with TRBJ2-1, with D possibly matching TRBD2 (6 bases). Per germline, CDR1 MNHEY and CDR2 SMNVEV (reference sequence). V gave up 7 bases and J gave up 1 base, with 8 bases separating them. The CDR3 covers 13 residues. The CDR3 loop reads CASNAGSYNEQFF. In DNA form, the CDR3 reads TGTGCCAGCAACGCGGGGTCCTACAATGAGCAGTTCTTC.

The chain joins TRBV7-9 to TRBJ1-6, with a weak D call TRBD1 (5 bases). The V end was cut by 8 bases, the J end by 9 bases, with 17 bases between. Germline CDR1 is SEHNR and CDR2 is FQNEAQ (reference sequence). This CDR3 has 14 amino acids. CDR3 in amino acids: CASGAMELISPLHF. The CDR3 DNA is TGTGCCAGCGGGGCGATGGAACTTATTTCACCCCTCCACTTT.

This clone was observed a handful of times. The rearrangement links TRBV6-5 to TRBJ1-1, with unresolved D. CDR3 length equals 11 residues. Germline-derived CDR1 and CDR2 are MNHEY and SVGAGI. The V end lost 4 bases, the J end lost 5 bases, and 5 bases lay between the germline ends. As DNA, the CDR3 is TGTGCCAGCAGTTCACGGACTGAAGCTTTCTTT. This sequence encodes CASSSRTEAFF.

This clone appeared a few times. CDR3 residues: CATSSGTRLEQYF. The DNA of the CDR3 is TGTGCCACCAGCAGCGGGACACGGTTAGAGCAGTACTTC. V and J are TRBV15 and TRBJ2-7, with D possibly being TRBD1 (6 bases). In germline, CDR1 is LNHNV, CDR2 YYDKDF (reference sequence). Trimming left V 3 bases short and J 7 bases short, with 13 bases between. This CDR3 spans 13 amino acids.